A few counts support the clone carrying this T cell receptor beta chain. The V end lost 1 base, the J end lost 9 bases, and 13 bases lay between the germline ends. The CDR3 covers 14 residues. CDR1 is SSHAT, CDR2 FNYEAQ, per germline (reference sequence). This entry comes from a study of T-cell reconstitution after alpha-beta-depleted transplantation in children. It was with unique molecular identifiers that the TCRbeta library was prepared. MiXCR, applied by TCRdb to the PCR reads, yields one record per CDR3 protein. The sample contains hundreds of thousands of distinct CDR3 sequences, around a sixth of which appear only once.

Here the sequenced sample was PBMCs from the stem cell graft donor, taken from the stem cell graft. The chain combines TRBV7-7 with TRBJ2-1, with D perhaps TRBD2 (5 bases). The clonotype originates from a human donor who donated a stem cell graft to a child with acute myeloid leukemia. The chain's CDR3 is CASSLEGDGGEQFF. The CDR3 region has the DNA TGTGCCAGCAGCTTAGAGGGCGACGGAGGTGAGCAGTTCTTC.